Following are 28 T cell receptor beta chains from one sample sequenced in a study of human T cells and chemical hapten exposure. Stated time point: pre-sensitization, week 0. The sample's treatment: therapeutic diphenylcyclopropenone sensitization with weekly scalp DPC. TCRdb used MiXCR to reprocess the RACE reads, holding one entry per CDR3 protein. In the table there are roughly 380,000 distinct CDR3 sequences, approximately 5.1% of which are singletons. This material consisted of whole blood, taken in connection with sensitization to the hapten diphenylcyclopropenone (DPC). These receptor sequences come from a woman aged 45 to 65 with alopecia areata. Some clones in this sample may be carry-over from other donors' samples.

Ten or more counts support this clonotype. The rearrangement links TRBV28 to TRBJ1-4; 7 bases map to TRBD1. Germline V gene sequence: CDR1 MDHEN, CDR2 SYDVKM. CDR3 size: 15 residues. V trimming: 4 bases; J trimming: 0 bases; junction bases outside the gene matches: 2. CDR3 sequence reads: CASSSQGPTNEKLFF. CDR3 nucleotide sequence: TGTGCCAGCAGTTCACAGGGGCCAACTAATGAAAAACTGTTTTTT.

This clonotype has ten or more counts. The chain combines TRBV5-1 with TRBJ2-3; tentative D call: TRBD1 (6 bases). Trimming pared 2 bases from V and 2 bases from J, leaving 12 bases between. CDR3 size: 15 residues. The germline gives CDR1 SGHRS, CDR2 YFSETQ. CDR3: CASSFEGVHTDTQYF. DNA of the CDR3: TGCGCCAGCAGCTTTGAGGGGGTACACACAGATACGCAGTATTTT. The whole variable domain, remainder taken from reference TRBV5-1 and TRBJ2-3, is KAGVTQTPRYLIKTRGQQVTLSCSPISGHRSVSWYQQTPGQGLQFLFEYFSETQRNKGNFPGRFSGRQFSNSRSEMNVSTLELGDSALYLCASSFEGVHTDTQYFGPGTRLTVL.

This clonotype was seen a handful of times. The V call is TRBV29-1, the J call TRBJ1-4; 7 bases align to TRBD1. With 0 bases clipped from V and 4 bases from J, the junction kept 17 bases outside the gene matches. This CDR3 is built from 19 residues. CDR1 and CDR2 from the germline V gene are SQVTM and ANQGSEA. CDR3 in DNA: TGCAGCGTTGAAGATATTGGGGGGACAGTGCCTTCCCTTAATGAAAAACTGTTTTTT. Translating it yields CSVEDIGGTVPSLNEKLFF.

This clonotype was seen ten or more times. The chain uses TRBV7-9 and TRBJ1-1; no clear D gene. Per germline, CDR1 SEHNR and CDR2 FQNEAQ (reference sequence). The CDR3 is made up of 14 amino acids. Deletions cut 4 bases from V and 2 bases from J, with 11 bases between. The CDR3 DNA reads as TGTGCCAGCAGCTCAGGACGGAGTAACACTGAAGCTTTCTTT. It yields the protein CASSSGRSNTEAFF. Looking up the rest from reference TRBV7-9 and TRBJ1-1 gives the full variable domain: DTGVSQNPRHKITKRGQNVTFRCDPISEHNRLYWYRQTLGQGPEFLTYFQNEAQLEKSRLLSDRFSAERPKGSFSTLEIQRTEQGDSAMYLCASSSGRSNTEAFFGQGTRLTVV.

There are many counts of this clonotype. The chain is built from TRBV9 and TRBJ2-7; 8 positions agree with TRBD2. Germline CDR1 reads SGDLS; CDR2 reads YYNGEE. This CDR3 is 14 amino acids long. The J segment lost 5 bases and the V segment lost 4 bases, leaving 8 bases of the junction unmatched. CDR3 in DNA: TGTGCCAGCAGCTCCGGGACTAGTTCCCACGAGCAGTACTTC. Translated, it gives CASSSGTSSHEQYF.

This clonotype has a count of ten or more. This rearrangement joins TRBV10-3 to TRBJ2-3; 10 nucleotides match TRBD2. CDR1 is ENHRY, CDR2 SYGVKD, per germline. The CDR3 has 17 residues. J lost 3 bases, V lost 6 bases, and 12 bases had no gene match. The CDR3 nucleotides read TGTGCCATCAGCGAGACGGCTAGCGGGAGTCCGACAGATACGCAGTATTTT. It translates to CAISETASGSPTDTQYF.

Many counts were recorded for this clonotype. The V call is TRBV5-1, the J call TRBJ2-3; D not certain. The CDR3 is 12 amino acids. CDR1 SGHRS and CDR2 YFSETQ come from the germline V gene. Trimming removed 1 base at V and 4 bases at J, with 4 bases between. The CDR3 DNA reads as TGCGCCAGCAGCTTGTGGTCAGATACGCAGTATTTT. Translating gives CASSLWSDTQYF.

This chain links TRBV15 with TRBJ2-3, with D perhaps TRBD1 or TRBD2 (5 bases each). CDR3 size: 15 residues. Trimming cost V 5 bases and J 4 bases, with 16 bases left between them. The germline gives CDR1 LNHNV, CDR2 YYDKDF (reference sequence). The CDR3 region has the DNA TGTGCCACCAGCGAGGGACGGGGCTTCCCAGATACGCAGTATTTT. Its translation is CATSEGRGFPDTQYF.

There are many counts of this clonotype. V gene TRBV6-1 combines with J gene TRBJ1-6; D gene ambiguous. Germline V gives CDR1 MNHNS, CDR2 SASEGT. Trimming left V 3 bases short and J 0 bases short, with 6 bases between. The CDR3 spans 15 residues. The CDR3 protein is CASSDISSYNSPLHF. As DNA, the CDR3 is TGTGCCAGCAGTGATATTAGCTCCTATAATTCACCCCTCCACTTT.

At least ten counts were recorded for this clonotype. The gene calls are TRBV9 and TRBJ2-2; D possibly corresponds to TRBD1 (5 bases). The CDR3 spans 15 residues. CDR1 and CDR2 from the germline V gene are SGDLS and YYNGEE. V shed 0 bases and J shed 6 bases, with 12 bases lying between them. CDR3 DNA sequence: TGTGCCAGCAGCGTAGGGGCAGGGCTTTCCGGGGAGCTGTTTTTT. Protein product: CASSVGAGLSGELFF.

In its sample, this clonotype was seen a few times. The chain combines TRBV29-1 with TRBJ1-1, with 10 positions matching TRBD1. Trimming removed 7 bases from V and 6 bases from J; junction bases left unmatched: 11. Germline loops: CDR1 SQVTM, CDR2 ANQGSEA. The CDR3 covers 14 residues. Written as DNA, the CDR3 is TGCAGCGGTGGGGACAGGGGAAGCGGGCCTGAAGCTTTCTTT. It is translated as CSGGDRGSGPEAFF.

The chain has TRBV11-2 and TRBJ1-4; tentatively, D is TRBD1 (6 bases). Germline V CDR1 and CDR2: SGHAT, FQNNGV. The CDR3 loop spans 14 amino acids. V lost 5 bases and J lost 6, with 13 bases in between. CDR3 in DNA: TGTGCCAGCAGCCAGGGAAGGGGGGATGAAAAACTGTTTTTT. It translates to CASSQGRGDEKLFF.

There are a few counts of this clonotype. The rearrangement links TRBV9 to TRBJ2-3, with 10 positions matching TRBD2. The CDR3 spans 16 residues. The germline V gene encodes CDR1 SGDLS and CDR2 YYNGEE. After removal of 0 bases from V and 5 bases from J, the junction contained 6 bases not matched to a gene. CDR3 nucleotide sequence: TGTGCCAGCAGCGTAGCCCAGCGGGAGGGCGGAGATACGCAGTATTTT. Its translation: CASSVAQREGGDTQYF. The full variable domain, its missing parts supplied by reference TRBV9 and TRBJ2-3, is DSGVTQTPKHLITATGQRVTLRCSPRSGDLSVYWYQQSLDQGLQFLIQYYNGEERAKGNILERFSAQQFPDLHSELNLSSLELGDSALYFCASSVAQREGGDTQYFGPGTRLTVL.

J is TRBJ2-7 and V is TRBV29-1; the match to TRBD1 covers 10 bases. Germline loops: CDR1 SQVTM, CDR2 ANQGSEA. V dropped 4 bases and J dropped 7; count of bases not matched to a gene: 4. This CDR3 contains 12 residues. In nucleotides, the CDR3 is TGCAGCGTTGGAGACAGGGGGCGAGAGCAGTACTTC. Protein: CSVGDRGREQYF.

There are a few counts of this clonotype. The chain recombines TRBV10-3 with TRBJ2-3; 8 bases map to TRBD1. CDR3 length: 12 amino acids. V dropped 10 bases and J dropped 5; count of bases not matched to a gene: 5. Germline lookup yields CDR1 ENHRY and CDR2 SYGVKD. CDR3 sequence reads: CATRQGIDTQYF. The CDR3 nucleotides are TGTGCCACCCGACAGGGGATAGATACGCAGTATTTT.

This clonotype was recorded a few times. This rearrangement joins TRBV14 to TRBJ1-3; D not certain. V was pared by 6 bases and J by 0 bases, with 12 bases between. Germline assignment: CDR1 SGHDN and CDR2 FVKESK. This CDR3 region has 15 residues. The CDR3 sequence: CASRPDGSSGNTIYF. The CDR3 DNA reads TGTGCCAGCAGACCGGACGGTAGCTCTGGAAACACCATATATTTT.

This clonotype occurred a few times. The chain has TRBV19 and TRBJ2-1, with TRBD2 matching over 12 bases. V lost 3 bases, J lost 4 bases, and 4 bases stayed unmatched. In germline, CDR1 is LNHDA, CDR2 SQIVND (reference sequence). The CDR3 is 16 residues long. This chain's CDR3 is CASSISSGGVYNEQFF. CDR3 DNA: TGTGCCAGTAGTATTTCTAGCGGGGGGGTATACAATGAGCAGTTCTTC.

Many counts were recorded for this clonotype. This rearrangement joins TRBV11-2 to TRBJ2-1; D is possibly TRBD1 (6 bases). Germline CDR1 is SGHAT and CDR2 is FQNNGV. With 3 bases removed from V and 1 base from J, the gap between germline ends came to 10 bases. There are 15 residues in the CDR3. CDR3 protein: CASSLGQGSYNEQFF. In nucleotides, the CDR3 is TGTGCCAGCAGCTTGGGGCAGGGGTCCTACAATGAGCAGTTCTTC.

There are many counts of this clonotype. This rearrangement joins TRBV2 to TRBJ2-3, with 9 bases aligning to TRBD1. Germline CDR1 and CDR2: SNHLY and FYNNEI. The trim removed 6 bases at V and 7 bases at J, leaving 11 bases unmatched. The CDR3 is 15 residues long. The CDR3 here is CASSGPGQGLNTQYF. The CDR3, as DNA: TGTGCCAGCAGCGGACCGGGACAGGGTTTGAATACGCAGTATTTT. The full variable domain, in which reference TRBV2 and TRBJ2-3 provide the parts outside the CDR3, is EPEVTQTPSHQVTQMGQEVILRCVPISNHLYFYWYRQILGQKVEFLVSFYNNEISEKSEIFDDQFSVERPDGSNFTLKIRSTKLEDSAMYFCASSGPGQGLNTQYFGPGTRLTVL.

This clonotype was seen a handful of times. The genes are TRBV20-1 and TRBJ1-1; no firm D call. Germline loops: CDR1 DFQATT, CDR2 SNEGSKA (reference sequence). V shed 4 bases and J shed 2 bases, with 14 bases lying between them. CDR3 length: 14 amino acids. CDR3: CSAIPGRLNTEAFF. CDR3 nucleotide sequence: TGCAGTGCTATCCCTGGGCGGCTAAACACTGAAGCTTTCTTT.

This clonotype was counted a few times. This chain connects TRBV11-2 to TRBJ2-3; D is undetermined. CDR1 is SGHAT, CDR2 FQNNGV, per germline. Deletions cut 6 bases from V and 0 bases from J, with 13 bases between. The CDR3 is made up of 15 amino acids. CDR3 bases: TGTGCCAGCAGTCTAGGGTCTATAAGCACAGATACGCAGTATTTT. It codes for CASSLGSISTDTQYF.

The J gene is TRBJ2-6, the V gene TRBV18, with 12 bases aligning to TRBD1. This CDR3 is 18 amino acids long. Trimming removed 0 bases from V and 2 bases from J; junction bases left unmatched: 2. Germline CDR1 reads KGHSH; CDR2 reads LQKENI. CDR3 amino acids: CASSPPGQGAPGANVLTF. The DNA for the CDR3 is TGTGCCAGCTCACCACCGGGACAGGGGGCGCCTGGGGCCAACGTCCTGACTTTC.

For the CDR3, the DNA is TGTGCCATCAGTGAGGTGACAGGGCCTGGAAACACCATATATTTT. It translates to CAISEVTGPGNTIYF. The chain is built from TRBV10-3 and TRBJ1-3, with 7 bases that match TRBD1. Per germline, CDR1 ENHRY and CDR2 SYGVKD. The ends lost 2 bases at V and 2 bases at J; junction bases unmatched: 3. This CDR3 has 15 amino acids.

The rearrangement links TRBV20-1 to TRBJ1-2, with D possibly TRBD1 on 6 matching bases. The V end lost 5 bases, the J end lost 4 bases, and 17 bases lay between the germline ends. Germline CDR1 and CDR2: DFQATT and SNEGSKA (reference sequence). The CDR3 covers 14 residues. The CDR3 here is CSAFSGERGYGYTF. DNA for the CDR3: TGCAGTGCTTTTTCAGGGGAAAGGGGCTATGGCTACACCTTC.

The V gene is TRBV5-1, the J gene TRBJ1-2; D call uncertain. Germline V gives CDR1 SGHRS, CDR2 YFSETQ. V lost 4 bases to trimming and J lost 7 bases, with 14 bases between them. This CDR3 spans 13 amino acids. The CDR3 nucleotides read TGCGCCAGCAGCCCCGGAGGCGGGTCTGGCTACACCTTC. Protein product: CASSPGGGSGYTF. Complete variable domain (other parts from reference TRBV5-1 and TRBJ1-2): KAGVTQTPRYLIKTRGQQVTLSCSPISGHRSVSWYQQTPGQGLQFLFEYFSETQRNKGNFPGRFSGRQFSNSRSEMNVSTLELGDSALYLCASSPGGGSGYTFGSGTRLTVV.

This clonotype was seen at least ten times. The chain's CDR3 is CAISAGSIASAANVLTF. The CDR3 DNA reads as TGTGCCATCAGTGCCGGGTCTATAGCAAGTGCGGCCAACGTCCTGACTTTC. The gene calls are TRBV10-3 and TRBJ2-6; unclear D gene. Germline V gene data show CDR1 as ENHRY and CDR2 as SYGVKD. The CDR3 runs to 17 residues. Trimming shortened V by 4 bases and J by 6 bases, and 19 bases separated the two germline ends.

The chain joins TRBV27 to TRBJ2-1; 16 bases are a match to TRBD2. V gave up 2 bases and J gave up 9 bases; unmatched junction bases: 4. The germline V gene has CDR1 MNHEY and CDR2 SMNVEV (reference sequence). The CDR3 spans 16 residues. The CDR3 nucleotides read TGTGCCAGCAGTTTAAAGGGACTAGCGGGGGGGGTTGAGCAGTTCTTC. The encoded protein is CASSLKGLAGGVEQFF.

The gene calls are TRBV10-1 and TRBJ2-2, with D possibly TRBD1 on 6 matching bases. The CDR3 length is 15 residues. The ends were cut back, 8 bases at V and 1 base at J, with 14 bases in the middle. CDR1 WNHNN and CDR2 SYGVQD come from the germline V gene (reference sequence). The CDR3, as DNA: TGCGCCAGCTTCCTTTGGACAGAGAACACCGGGGAGCTGTTTTTT. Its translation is CASFLWTENTGELFF.